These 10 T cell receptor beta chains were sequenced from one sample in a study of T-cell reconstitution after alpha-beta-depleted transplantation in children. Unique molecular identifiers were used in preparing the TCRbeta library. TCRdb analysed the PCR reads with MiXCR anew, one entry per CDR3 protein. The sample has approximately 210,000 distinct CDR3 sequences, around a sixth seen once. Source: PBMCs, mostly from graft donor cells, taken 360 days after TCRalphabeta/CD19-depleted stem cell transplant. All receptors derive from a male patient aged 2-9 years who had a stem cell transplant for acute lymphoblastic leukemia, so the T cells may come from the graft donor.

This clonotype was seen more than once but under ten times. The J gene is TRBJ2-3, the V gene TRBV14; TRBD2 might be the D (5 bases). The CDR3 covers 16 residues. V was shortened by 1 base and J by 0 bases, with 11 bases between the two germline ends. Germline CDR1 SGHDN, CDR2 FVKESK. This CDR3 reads CASSQVRGASTDTQYF. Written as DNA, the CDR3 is TGTGCCAGCAGCCAAGTTCGGGGAGCTAGCACAGATACGCAGTATTTT.

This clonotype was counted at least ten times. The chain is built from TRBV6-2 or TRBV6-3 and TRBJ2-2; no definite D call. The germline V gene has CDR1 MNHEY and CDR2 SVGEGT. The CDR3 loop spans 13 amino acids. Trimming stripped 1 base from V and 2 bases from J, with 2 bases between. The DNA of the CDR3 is TGTGCCAGCAGTTACTTAAACACCGGGGAGCTGTTTTTT. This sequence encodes CASSYLNTGELFF.

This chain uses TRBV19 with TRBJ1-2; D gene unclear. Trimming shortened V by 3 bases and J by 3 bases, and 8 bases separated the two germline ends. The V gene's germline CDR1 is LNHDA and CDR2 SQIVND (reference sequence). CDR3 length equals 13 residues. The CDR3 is CASSMTAYYGYTF. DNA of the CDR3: TGTGCCAGTAGTATGACCGCTTACTATGGCTACACCTTC.

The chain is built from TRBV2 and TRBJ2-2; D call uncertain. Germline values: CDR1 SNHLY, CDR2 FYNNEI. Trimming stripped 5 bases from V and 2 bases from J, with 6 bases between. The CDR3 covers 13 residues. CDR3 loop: CASSKTNTGELFF. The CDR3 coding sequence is TGTGCCAGCAGTAAGACTAACACCGGGGAGCTGTTTTTT.

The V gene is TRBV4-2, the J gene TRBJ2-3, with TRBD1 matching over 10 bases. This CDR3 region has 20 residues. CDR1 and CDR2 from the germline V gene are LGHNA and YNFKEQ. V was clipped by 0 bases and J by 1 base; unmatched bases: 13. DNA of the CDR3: TGTGCCAGCAGCCAAGACAGGAGGGACAGGGGACCCCCTGGCACAGATACGCAGTATTTT. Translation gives CASSQDRRDRGPPGTDTQYF.

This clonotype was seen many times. CDR3 nucleotide sequence: TGTGCCAGCAGCTCCTCCGGGACAGCGAACACTGAAGCTTTCTTT. Its protein product is CASSSSGTANTEAFF. The rearrangement links TRBV7-8 to TRBJ1-1, with 7 nucleotides matching TRBD1. The V gene end was trimmed by 4 bases and the J gene end by 1 base; junction bases not matched to a gene: 6. CDR3 size: 15 residues. Germline loops: CDR1 SGHVS, CDR2 FQNEAQ.

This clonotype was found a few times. The chain's CDR3 is CSVEEILLGNEQFF. DNA for the CDR3: TGCAGCGTTGAAGAGATTCTTTTGGGGAATGAGCAGTTCTTC. The rearrangement links TRBV29-1 to TRBJ2-1; D unclear. Germline CDR1 is SQVTM and CDR2 is ANQGSEA. This CDR3 comprises 14 residues. Trimming pared 0 bases from V and 7 bases from J, leaving 13 bases between.

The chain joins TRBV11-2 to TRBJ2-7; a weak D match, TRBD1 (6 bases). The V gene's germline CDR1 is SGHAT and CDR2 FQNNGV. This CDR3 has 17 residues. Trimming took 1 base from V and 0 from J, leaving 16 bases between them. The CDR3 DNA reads TGTGCCAGCAGCTTAGTAGGACGGACAGTGAACTCCTACGAGCAGTACTTC. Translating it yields CASSLVGRTVNSYEQYF.

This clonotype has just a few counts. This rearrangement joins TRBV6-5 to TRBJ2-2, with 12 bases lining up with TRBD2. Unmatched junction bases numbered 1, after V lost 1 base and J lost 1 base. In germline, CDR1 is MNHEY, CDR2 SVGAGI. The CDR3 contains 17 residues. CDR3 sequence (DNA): TGTGCCAGCAGTTACTTGACTAGCGGGGGGAACACCGGGGAGCTGTTTTTT. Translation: CASSYLTSGGNTGELFF.

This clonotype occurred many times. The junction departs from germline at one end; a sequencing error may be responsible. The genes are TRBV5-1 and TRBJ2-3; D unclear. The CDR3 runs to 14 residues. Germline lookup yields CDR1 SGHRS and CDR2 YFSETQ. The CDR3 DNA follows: TGTGCCAGCTCACCCGGCCTGAGCACAGATACGCAGTATTTT. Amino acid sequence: CASSPGLSTDTQYF.